This T cell receptor (beta chain) was recorded in a study of shared clonotypes between healthy human individuals. Study in general: A couple of women and a few men aged 18 to 49 served as donors.

Concerning this clone itself: Its antigen is not identified.

Findings and limits, study-wide: Naive subsets usually exceeded memory subsets in estimated richness.

Clones were sequenced by immunoSEQ multiplex PCR, and TCRdb holds only the in-frame ones, with some missing. In the table there are hundreds of thousands of clones, 97% of which are singletons. Germline lookup yields CDR1 SGHRS and CDR2 YFSETQ. The V and J ends lost 6 bases and 3 bases respectively, with 12 bases between them. The CDR3 consists of 13 residues. Sequenced sample: naive CD4+ T cells sorted from blood. Noted subset: CD45RA+ positively selected. The clonotype comes from a woman in her thirties in good health. The chain couples TRBV5-1 to TRBJ2-5; D is perhaps TRBD1 or TRBD2 (5 bases each). CDR3 amino acids: CASKSGTEETQYF. The CDR3 nucleotides are TGCGCCAGCAAATCCGGGACGGAAGAGACCCAGTACTTC. Supplemented by reference TRBV5-1 and TRBJ2-5, the full variable domain reads KAGVTQTPRYLIKTRGQQVTLSCSPISGHRSVSWYQQTPGQGLQFLFEYFSETQRNKGNFPGRFSGRQFSNSRSEMNVSTLELGDSALYLCASKSGTEETQYFGPGTRLLVL.